This TCR beta chain appears in the sequencing data of a study of blood T cell repertoires in COVID-19. Germline V gives CDR1 SGHKS, CDR2 YYEKEE (reference sequence). The CDR3 is 15 amino acids. Trimming removed 4 bases from V and 2 bases from J; junction bases left unmatched: 5. The method was immunoSEQ multiplex PCR; TCRdb's version includes in-frame clones alone and lacks a portion of them. The profile covers around 200,000 clones, with 85% to 90% appearing a single time and 9.5% to 13% taken by the ten largest. This TCR was sampled from a woman aged 55-69 years with COVID-19, enrolled during active disease. Sequencing was performed on peripheral blood. The V gene is TRBV5-5, the J gene TRBJ2-3; 9 nucleotides line up with TRBD1. The CDR3 here is CASSLGTGLTDTQYF. CDR3 DNA sequence: TGTGCCAGCAGCCTCGGGACAGGGCTCACAGATACGCAGTATTTT.